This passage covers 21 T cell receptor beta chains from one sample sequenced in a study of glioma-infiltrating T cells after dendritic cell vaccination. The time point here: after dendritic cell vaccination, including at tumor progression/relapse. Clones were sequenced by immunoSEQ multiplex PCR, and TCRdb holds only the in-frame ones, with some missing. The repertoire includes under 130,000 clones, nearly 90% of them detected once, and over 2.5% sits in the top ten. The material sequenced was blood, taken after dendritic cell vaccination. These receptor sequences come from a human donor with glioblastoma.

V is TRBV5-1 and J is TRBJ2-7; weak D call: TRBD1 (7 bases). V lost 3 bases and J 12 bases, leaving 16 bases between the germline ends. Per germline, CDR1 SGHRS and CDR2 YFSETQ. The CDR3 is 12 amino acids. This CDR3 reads CASSSGQDYLYF. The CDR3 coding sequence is TGCGCCAGCAGCTCCGGACAGGACTATTTGTACTTC.

The CDR3 sequence: CASSFTGGNQPQHF. CDR3 DNA sequence: TGTGCCAGCAGTTTTACCGGGGGCAATCAGCCCCAGCATTTT. The chain carries TRBV27 and TRBJ1-5; no clear D gene. This CDR3 has 14 residues. CDR1 and CDR2 from the germline V gene are MNHEY and SMNVEV (reference sequence). Trimming took off 3 bases at V and 2 bases at J, with 8 bases between the two ends.

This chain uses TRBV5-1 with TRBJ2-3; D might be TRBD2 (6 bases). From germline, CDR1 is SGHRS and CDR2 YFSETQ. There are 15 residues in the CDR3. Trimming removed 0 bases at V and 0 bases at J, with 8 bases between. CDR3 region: CASSLAGTSTDTQYF. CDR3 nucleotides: TGCGCCAGCAGCTTGGCTGGGACTAGCACAGATACGCAGTATTTT. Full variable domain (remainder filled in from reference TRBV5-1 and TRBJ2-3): KAGVTQTPRYLIKTRGQQVTLSCSPISGHRSVSWYQQTPGQGLQFLFEYFSETQRNKGNFPGRFSGRQFSNSRSEMNVSTLELGDSALYLCASSLAGTSTDTQYFGPGTRLTVL.

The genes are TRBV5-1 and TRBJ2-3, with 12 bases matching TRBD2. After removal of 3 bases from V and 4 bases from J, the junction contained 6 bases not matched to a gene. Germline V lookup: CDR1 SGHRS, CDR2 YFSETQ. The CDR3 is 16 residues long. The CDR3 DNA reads TGCGCCAGCAGCTCCTTAAGACTAGCGGGAGCAGATACGCAGTATTTT. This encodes CASSSLRLAGADTQYF.

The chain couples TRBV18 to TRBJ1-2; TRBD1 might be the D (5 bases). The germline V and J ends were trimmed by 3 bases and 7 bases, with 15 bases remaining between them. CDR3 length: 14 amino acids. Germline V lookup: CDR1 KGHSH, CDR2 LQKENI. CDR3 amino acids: CASSPRDWPVGYTF. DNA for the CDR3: TGTGCCAGCTCACCCCGGGACTGGCCCGTTGGCTACACCTTC.

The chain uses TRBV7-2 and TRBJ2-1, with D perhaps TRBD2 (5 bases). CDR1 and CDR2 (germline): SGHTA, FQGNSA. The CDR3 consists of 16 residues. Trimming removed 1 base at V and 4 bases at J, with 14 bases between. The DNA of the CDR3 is TGTGCCAGCAGCTTAGTTGGCTCGGGCGGGTACAATGAGCAGTTCTTC. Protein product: CASSLVGSGGYNEQFF.

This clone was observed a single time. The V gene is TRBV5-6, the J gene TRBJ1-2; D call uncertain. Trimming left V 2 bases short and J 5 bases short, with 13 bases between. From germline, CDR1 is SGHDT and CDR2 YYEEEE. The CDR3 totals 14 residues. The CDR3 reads CASSLNGRGYGYTF. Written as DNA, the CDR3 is TGTGCCAGCAGCTTAAATGGGAGAGGGTATGGCTACACCTTC.

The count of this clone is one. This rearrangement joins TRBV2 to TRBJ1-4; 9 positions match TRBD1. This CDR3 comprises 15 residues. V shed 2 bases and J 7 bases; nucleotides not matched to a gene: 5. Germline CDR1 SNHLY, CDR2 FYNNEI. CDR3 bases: TGTGCCAGCAGTGAAACCGACAGGGGGTCTGAAAAACTGTTTTTT. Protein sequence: CASSETDRGSEKLFF.

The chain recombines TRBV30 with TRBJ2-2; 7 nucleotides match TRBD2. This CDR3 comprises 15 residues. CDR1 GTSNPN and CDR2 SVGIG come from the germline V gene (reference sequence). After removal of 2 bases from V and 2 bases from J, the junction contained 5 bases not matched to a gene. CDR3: CAWSRAGTNTGELFF. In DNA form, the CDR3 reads TGTGCCTGGAGTCGAGCGGGGACTAACACCGGGGAGCTGTTTTTT.

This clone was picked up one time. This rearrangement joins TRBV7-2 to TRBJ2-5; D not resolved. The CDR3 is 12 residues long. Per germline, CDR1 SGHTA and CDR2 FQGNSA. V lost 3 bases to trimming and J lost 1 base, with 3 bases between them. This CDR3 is CASSFFQETQYF. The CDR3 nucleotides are TGTGCCAGCAGCTTCTTCCAAGAGACCCAGTACTTC.

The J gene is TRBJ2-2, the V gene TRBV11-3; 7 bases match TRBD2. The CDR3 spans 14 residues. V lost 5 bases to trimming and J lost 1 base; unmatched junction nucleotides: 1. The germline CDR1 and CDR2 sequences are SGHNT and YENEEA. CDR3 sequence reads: CASSGGENTGELFF. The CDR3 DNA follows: TGTGCCAGCAGCGGGGGGGAGAACACCGGGGAGCTGTTTTTT.

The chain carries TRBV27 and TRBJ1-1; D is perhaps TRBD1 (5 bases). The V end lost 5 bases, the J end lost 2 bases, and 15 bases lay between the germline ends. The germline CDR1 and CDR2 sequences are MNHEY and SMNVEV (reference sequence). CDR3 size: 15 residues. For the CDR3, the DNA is TGTGCCAGCAGTCCATGGGGCAGGGTTAACACTGAAGCTTTCTTT. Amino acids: CASSPWGRVNTEAFF.

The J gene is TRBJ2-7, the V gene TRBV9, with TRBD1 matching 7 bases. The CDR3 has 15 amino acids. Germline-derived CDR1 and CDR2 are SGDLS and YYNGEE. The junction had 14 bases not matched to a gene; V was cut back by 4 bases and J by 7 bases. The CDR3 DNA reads TGTGCCAGCAGCCCCGGGACAGCCCATTTAGGGGAGCAGTACTTC. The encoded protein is CASSPGTAHLGEQYF.

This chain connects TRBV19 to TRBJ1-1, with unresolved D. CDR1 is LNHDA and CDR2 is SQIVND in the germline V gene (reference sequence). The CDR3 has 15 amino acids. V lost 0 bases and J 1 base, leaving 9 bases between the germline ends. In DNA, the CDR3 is TGTGCCAGTAGTATAGAAATTCGACAGAACACTGAAGCTTTCTTT. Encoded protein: CASSIEIRQNTEAFF.

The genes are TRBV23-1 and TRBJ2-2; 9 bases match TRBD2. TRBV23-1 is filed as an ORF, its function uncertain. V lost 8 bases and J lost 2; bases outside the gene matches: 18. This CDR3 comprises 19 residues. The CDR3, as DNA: TGCGCCAGCCAATGGGCGGGGCTAGCGGGAAGAAATAACACCGGGGAGCTGTTTTTT. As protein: CASQWAGLAGRNNTGELFF.

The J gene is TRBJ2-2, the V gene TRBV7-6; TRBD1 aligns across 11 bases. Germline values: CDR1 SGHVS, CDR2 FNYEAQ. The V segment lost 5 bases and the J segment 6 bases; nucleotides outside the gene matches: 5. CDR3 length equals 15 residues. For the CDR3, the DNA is TGTGCCAGCAGCCGGGGACAGGGGGTATCCGGGGAGCTGTTTTTT. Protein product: CASSRGQGVSGELFF. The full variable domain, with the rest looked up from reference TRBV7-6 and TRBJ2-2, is GAGVSQSPRYKVTKRGQDVALRCDPISGHVSLYWYRQALGQGPEFLTYFNYEAQQDKSGLPNDRFSAERPEGSISTLTIQRTEQRDSAMYRCASSRGQGVSGELFFGEGSRLTVL.

The CDR3 loop reads CATQRERESHNEQFF. CDR3 DNA sequence: TGTGCCACGCAAAGGGAGCGGGAGTCCCACAATGAGCAGTTCTTC. The J gene is TRBJ2-1, the V gene TRBV11-3, with 8 bases matching TRBD2. Germline V CDR1 and CDR2: SGHNT, YENEEA. The CDR3 spans 15 residues. V dropped 10 bases and J dropped 5; count of bases not matched to a gene: 13.

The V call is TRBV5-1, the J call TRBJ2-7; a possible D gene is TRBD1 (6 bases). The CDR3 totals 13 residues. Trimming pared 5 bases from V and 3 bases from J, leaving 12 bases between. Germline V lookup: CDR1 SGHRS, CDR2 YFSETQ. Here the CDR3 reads CASSYGQNYEQYF. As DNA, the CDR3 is TGCGCCAGCAGTTATGGACAGAACTACGAGCAGTACTTC.

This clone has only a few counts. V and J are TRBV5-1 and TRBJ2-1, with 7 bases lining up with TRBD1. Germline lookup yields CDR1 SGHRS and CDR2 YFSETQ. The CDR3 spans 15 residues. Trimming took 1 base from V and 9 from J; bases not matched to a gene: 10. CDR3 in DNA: TGCGCCAGCAGCTTGACAGGGGCCCTCTCAGTTGAGCAGTTCTTC. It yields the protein CASSLTGALSVEQFF.

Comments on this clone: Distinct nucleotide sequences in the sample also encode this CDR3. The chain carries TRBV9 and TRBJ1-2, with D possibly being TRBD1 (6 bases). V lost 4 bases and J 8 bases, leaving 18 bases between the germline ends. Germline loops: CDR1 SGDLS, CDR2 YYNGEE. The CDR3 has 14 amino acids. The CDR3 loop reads CASSPSPGAEGYTF. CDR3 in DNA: TGTGCCAGCAGCCCTTCACCAGGGGCCGAAGGCTACACCTTC.

The CDR3 protein is CASSLTSGDAKNIQYF. For the CDR3, the DNA is TGCGCCAGCAGCCTGACTAGCGGGGACGCCAAAAACATTCAGTACTTC. This chain connects TRBV5-1 to TRBJ2-4; TRBD2 aligns across 11 bases. Per germline, CDR1 SGHRS and CDR2 YFSETQ. The J segment lost 1 base and the V segment lost 4 bases, leaving 4 bases of the junction unmatched. This CDR3 comprises 16 residues.